This TCR beta chain was captured by sequencing in a study of blood T cell repertoires in COVID-19 (dated by TCRdb to the early 2020s). As for the study more broadly: The collaborator samples originated in the United States, Italy and Spain and spanned the acute and convalescent phases of COVID-19. Where available, HLA class I and class II types were taken from metadata supplied by the sample provider and were not determined by assay-based typing. The material from the prospective study consisted of cDNA or gDNA derived from T cells, B-cell-depleted T cells, or PBMCs. Samples came from the ongoing ImmuneRACE study (first 160 participants) plus 1,254 subjects from 6 global collaborators. Nearly every sample came with metadata listing a de-identified subject ID, COVID-19 status, age in years and sex. The repertoires were made available in a free public database intended to serve as a resource for research on the immune response to SARS-CoV-2. The dataset comprised deeply sampled blood TCRbeta repertoires from subjects exposed to, actively infected with, or recovered from COVID-19.

TCRbeta CDR3 regions were amplified from genomic DNA using the immunoSEQ Assay, a bias-controlled multiplex PCR. Turning to the authors' computational methods: Within the assay, amplification of reference gene primers was used to estimate how many nucleated cells each sample contained. To quantify the absolute abundance of each unique TCRbeta CDR3 rearrangement, sequence reads were collapsed and filtered. Productive Simpson clonality was computed per sample as the square root of Simpson's diversity index over productive rearrangements. TCRdb took this table from immuneACCESS and kept in-frame rearrangements with V and J called. Such tables lack part of the clones; where checked against another copy, unresolved V genes explain under half of the gap, and the rest is unexplained. The V and J calls and clone size were taken over from that table, and D and trimming were inferred from the DNA. This sample has roughly 100,000 clones in its table, and around 86% of those were observed once. 15% to 20% of the sample is in the top ten clones.

Looking up the germline V gene yields CDR1 SQVTM and CDR2 ANQGSEA. The trim is 8 bases for V and 8 bases for J, with a gap of 15 bases between the germline ends. The CDR3 measures 11 amino acids from cysteine to phenylalanine. Only CDR3 DNA remains: 33 bases, in frame from the first base. With regard to this clone: What this receptor recognizes is not known. No much larger clone exists at a distance of one base, and base qualities are not known.

Collaborating institutions collected whole blood in K2EDTA tubes following their own protocols. For TCRbeta analysis, collaborators shipped samples as frozen whole blood, isolated PBMCs, or DNA extracted from either of those sample types. Study-wide conclusions, independent of this receptor: The quantity of clinical and demographic metadata differed by source and by participant and was supplied without curation.

This TCR came from a woman older than 75 with active or convalescent COVID-19. This chain joins TRBV29-1 to TRBJ1-2, with a tentative D gene TRBD1 over 6 matching bases. Sequences were obtained from peripheral blood. The DNA reads as follows: TGCAGCTCAGACAGGTTAGAAGGCTACACCTTC. This sequence encodes CSSDRLEGYTF.